This T cell receptor (beta chain) was observed in a study of response to subunit inactivated influenza vaccine. Using its own MiXCR run on the RT-PCR reads, TCRdb lists one record per CDR3 protein. The sample holds hundreds of thousands of distinct CDR3 sequences; around 15% are singletons and the top ten take roughly 7.6%. Study outcomes and limitations: Each seasonal influenza vaccination, the authors suggested, recruits few new T cells.

The CDR3 runs to 15 residues. V was trimmed by 3 bases and J by 6 bases, leaving 18 bases between them. Germline CDR1 is DFQATT and CDR2 is SNEGSKA (reference sequence). The sample holds a few counts of this clonotype. Its antigen is unknown. The specimen comprised PBMCs from blood, sampled less than 15 days before vaccination. The TCR originated in a man in his fifties who received an inactivated influenza vaccine. The chain carries TRBV20-1 and TRBJ2-1; TRBD2 might be the D (6 bases). CDR3 loop: CSARSLSGVGNEQFF. The CDR3, as DNA: TGCAGTGCTAGGTCTTTATCGGGAGTAGGCAATGAGCAGTTCTTC.